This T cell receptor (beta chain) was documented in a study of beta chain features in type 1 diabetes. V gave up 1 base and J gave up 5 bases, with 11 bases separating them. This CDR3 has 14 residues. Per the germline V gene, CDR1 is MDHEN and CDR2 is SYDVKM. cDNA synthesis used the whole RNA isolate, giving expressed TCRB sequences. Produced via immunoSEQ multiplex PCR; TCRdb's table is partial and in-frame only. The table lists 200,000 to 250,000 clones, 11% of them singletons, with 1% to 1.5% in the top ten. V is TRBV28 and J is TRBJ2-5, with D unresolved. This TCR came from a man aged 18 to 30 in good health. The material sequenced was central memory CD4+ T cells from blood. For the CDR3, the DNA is TGTGCCAGCAGTTTATTAGGTATTGGGGAGACCCAGTACTTC. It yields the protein CASSLLGIGETQYF.